These 30 T cell receptor beta chains share one sample of origin, sequenced in a study of blood T cell repertoires in COVID-19. Clones were sequenced by immunoSEQ multiplex PCR, and TCRdb holds only the in-frame ones, with some missing. The sample shows around 89,000 clones, roughly nine tenths of them seen only once. Sequencing was performed on peripheral blood. The receptors here all came from a man aged 50 to 59 with acute or convalescent COVID-19.

The V and J genes are TRBV30 and TRBJ1-6, with D maybe TRBD1 (5 bases). This CDR3 has 12 amino acids. Germline lookup yields CDR1 GTSNPN and CDR2 SVGIG (reference sequence). The CDR3 sequence: CAVGLNNSPLHF. The CDR3 DNA reads TGTGCTGTGGGACTCAATAATTCACCCCTCCACTTT.

The chain employs TRBV2 and TRBJ2-7; TRBD1 matches at 8 bases. With 6 bases clipped from V and 3 bases from J, the junction kept 10 bases outside the gene matches. Germline loops: CDR1 SNHLY, CDR2 FYNNEI. The CDR3 length is 15 residues. The CDR3: CASSDRDRRYYEQYF. Written as DNA, the CDR3 is TGTGCCAGCAGCGATCGGGACAGGAGATACTACGAGCAGTACTTC. Complete variable domain (other parts from reference TRBV2 and TRBJ2-7): EPEVTQTPSHQVTQMGQEVILRCVPISNHLYFYWYRQILGQKVEFLVSFYNNEISEKSEIFDDQFSVERPDGSNFTLKIRSTKLEDSAMYFCASSDRDRRYYEQYFGPGTRLTVT.

The genes are TRBV28 and TRBJ1-1; TRBD1 agrees at 7 bases. The trim removed 7 bases at V and 0 bases at J, leaving 8 bases unmatched. Germline lookup yields CDR1 MDHEN and CDR2 SYDVKM. CDR3 length equals 15 residues. The CDR3 loop reads CASKGADRMNTEAFF. The CDR3 DNA follows: TGTGCCAGCAAGGGGGCAGACCGCATGAACACTGAAGCTTTCTTT.

The V call is TRBV14, the J call TRBJ2-1, with TRBD1 identical over 8 bases. The CDR3 is 16 amino acids. Trimming at V came to 2 bases and at J to 0 bases, leaving 3 bases not matched to a gene. Looked up from germline, CDR1 is SGHDN and CDR2 is FVKESK. The CDR3 loop is CASSQYGQGSYNEQFF. CDR3 nucleotide sequence: TGTGCCAGCAGCCAATACGGACAGGGCTCCTACAATGAGCAGTTCTTC.

This clone has ten or more counts. The V gene is TRBV6-5, the J gene TRBJ1-2; D is unresolved. This CDR3 has 11 amino acids. V was pared by 6 bases and J by 8 bases, with 10 bases between. CDR1 MNHEY and CDR2 SVGAGI come from the germline V gene. The chain's CDR3 is CASSTPGGYTF. CDR3 in DNA: TGTGCCAGCAGCACCCCGGGGGGCTACACCTTC.

The chain couples TRBV6-6 to TRBJ2-1; TRBD1 matches 7 bases. This CDR3 region has 16 residues. The germline gives CDR1 MNHNY, CDR2 SVGAGI (reference sequence). V lost 6 bases and J lost 5; bases outside the gene matches: 13. CDR3 protein: CASRSSGTVLNNEQFF. The CDR3, as DNA: TGTGCCAGCAGATCATCGGGGACAGTCTTAAACAATGAGCAGTTCTTC.

This chain connects TRBV5-6 to TRBJ2-2; possible D gene TRBD2, 6 bases. The CDR3 is 15 residues long. V lost 4 bases to trimming and J lost 2 bases, with 12 bases between them. In germline, CDR1 is SGHDT, CDR2 YYEEEE. The CDR3 region is CASSRLTSNTGELFF. CDR3 in DNA: TGTGCCAGCAGCCGCCTCACTAGCAACACCGGGGAGCTGTTTTTT.

The V and J genes are TRBV4-1 and TRBJ2-3, with D tentatively TRBD1 (5 bases). V was cut by 0 bases and J by 4 bases, with 11 bases left in between. CDR1 is MGHRA, CDR2 YSYEKL, per germline. This CDR3 is built from 15 residues. The CDR3, as DNA: TGCGCCAGCAGCCAAGATCAGGGTAGCCCAGATACGCAGTATTTT. The encoded protein is CASSQDQGSPDTQYF.

This chain uses TRBV6-5 with TRBJ1-3; D may be TRBD1 (5 bases). Germline assignment: CDR1 MNHEY and CDR2 SVGAGI. The CDR3 totals 16 residues. Trimming stripped 4 bases from V and 0 bases from J, with 13 bases between. The CDR3: CASSFRTSSSGNTIYF. As DNA, the CDR3 is TGTGCCAGCAGTTTCAGGACATCGAGCTCTGGAAACACCATATATTTT.

The chain couples TRBV5-1 to TRBJ2-5; D remains unclear. CDR1 is SGHRS and CDR2 is YFSETQ in the germline V gene. The CDR3 extends over 14 amino acids. With 1 base removed from V and 2 bases from J, the gap between germline ends came to 9 bases. The CDR3, as DNA: TGCGCCAGCAGCTTGAACACGGGTCAAGAGACCCAGTACTTC. Amino acids: CASSLNTGQETQYF.

The chain carries TRBV28 and TRBJ1-1, with D hard to call. CDR3 length: 14 residues. Trimming took 10 bases from V and 0 from J, leaving 15 bases between them. Germline V lookup: CDR1 MDHEN, CDR2 SYDVKM. DNA of the CDR3: TGTGCCACGACCCGGCCGGGTTTGAACACTGAAGCTTTCTTT. Protein sequence: CATTRPGLNTEAFF.

The J gene is TRBJ1-1, the V gene TRBV3-1 (or the pseudogene TRBV3-2); 11 bases align to TRBD1. The CDR3 is 15 amino acids. Germline CDR1 LGHDT, CDR2 YNNKEL (reference sequence). After removal of 1 base from V and 6 bases from J, the junction contained 4 bases not matched to a gene. The CDR3 region is CASSQGPGQGAEAFF. In nucleotides, the CDR3 is TGTGCCAGCAGCCAAGGCCCGGGACAGGGGGCTGAAGCTTTCTTT.

The chain joins TRBV4-1 to TRBJ1-2, with a weak D call TRBD1 (5 bases). The V gene's germline CDR1 is MGHRA and CDR2 YSYEKL. This CDR3 is built from 16 residues. V shed 3 bases and J shed 5 bases, with 19 bases lying between them. CDR3 sequence reads: CASSHLLRRTKYGYTF. Written as DNA, the CDR3 is TGCGCCAGCAGCCACCTACTGAGACGGACAAAGTATGGCTACACCTTC.

This clone was counted a single time. This chain joins TRBV5-1 and TRBJ2-3, with D unresolved. Germline V CDR1 and CDR2: SGHRS, YFSETQ. Deletions cut 1 base from V and 5 bases from J, with 5 bases between. The CDR3 runs to 12 residues. In nucleotides, the CDR3 is TGCGCCAGCAGCTTGTTCGGAGATACGCAGTATTTT. This translates into CASSLFGDTQYF.

The chain recombines TRBV27 with TRBJ1-2; 9 bases line up with TRBD1. The CDR3 is 12 residues long. Unmatched junction bases numbered 3, after V lost 6 bases and J lost 7 bases. The germline V gene has CDR1 MNHEY and CDR2 SMNVEV (reference sequence). CDR3 DNA: TGTGCCAGCAGAGGACAGGGGTTTGGCTACACCTTC. Translation: CASRGQGFGYTF.

V and J are TRBV12-3 or TRBV12-4 and TRBJ1-2; D uncertain. The CDR3 is 13 residues long. V was shortened by 5 bases and J by 3 bases, with 10 bases between the two germline ends. In nucleotides, the CDR3 is TGTGCCAGCAGTCCCTCGACTCACTATGGCTACACCTTC. Residues: CASSPSTHYGYTF.

The CDR3 DNA sequence: TGTGCCAGCAGCTTAGTGCGGTGGGGCAGCGGGGGATACCAAGAGACCCAGTACTTC. Translation gives CASSLVRWGSGGYQETQYF. This chain joins TRBV11-2 and TRBJ2-5; 8 nucleotides line up with TRBD2. V lost 1 base and J lost 0; bases outside the gene matches: 13. This CDR3 spans 19 amino acids. Per the germline V gene, CDR1 is SGHAT and CDR2 is FQNNGV.

The chain employs TRBV9 and TRBJ2-3; 7 nucleotides line up with TRBD2. V gave up 4 bases and J gave up 1 base; unmatched junction bases: 3. Germline V CDR1 and CDR2: SGDLS, YYNGEE. The CDR3 runs 14 residues. This chain's CDR3 is CASSQSGGTDTQYF. The CDR3 bases are TGTGCCAGCAGCCAAAGCGGGGGCACAGATACGCAGTATTTT.

This clone was detected a few times. V gene TRBV5-1 combines with J gene TRBJ2-3; tentative D call: TRBD2 (5 bases). Germline-derived CDR1 and CDR2 are SGHRS and YFSETQ. V shed 3 bases and J shed 4 bases, with 15 bases lying between them. This CDR3 has 15 amino acids. The CDR3: CASSSGLKSADTQYF. The CDR3 DNA is TGCGCCAGCAGCTCAGGACTCAAGTCCGCAGATACGCAGTATTTT. Based on the CDR3 plus reference TRBV5-1 and TRBJ2-3, the full variable domain is KAGVTQTPRYLIKTRGQQVTLSCSPISGHRSVSWYQQTPGQGLQFLFEYFSETQRNKGNFPGRFSGRQFSNSRSEMNVSTLELGDSALYLCASSSGLKSADTQYFGPGTRLTVL.

The gene calls are TRBV10-3 and TRBJ1-2; D is ambiguous. The V and J ends lost 2 bases and 1 base respectively, with 5 bases between them. Germline loops: CDR1 ENHRY, CDR2 SYGVKD. The CDR3 loop spans 13 amino acids. CDR3 residues: CAISEQDNYGYTF. CDR3 bases: TGTGCCATCAGTGAGCAGGATAACTATGGCTACACCTTC.

J is TRBJ2-1 and V is TRBV27; 9 nucleotides line up with TRBD1. Germline values: CDR1 MNHEY, CDR2 SMNVEV (reference sequence). The J segment lost 1 base and the V segment lost 6 bases, leaving 7 bases of the junction unmatched. This CDR3 comprises 16 residues. The CDR3 loop is CASSTGGGYSYNEQFF. Written as DNA, the CDR3 is TGTGCCAGCAGCACAGGGGGCGGGTATTCCTACAATGAGCAGTTCTTC.

V is TRBV3-1 (or the pseudogene TRBV3-2) and J is TRBJ2-7, with 7 bases aligning to TRBD1. J lost 3 bases, V lost 4 bases, and 3 bases had no gene match. Germline V gene data show CDR1 as LGHDT and CDR2 as YNNKEL (reference sequence). The CDR3 runs to 13 residues. Here the CDR3 reads CASSPTGFYEQYF. For the CDR3, the DNA is TGTGCCAGCAGCCCGACAGGGTTCTACGAGCAGTACTTC.

The chain joins TRBV12-5 to TRBJ1-2, with D perhaps TRBD1 (6 bases). There are 12 residues in the CDR3. Germline V gene sequence: CDR1 LGHNT, CDR2 FRNRAP. V was clipped by 5 bases and J by 12 bases, with 16 bases between them. For the CDR3, the DNA is TGTGCTAGTGGTGCCATACAGGGATCGAACACCTTC. Amino acid sequence: CASGAIQGSNTF.

This chain uses TRBV5-1 with TRBJ1-4; no firm D call. This CDR3 has 14 amino acids. From germline, CDR1 is SGHRS and CDR2 YFSETQ. Trimming took off 3 bases at V and 0 bases at J, with 6 bases between the two ends. The CDR3 nucleotides are TGCGCCAGCAGCTCAGTTGCAACTAATGAAAAACTGTTTTTT. Translation: CASSSVATNEKLFF. Looking up the rest from reference TRBV5-1 and TRBJ1-4 gives the full variable domain: KAGVTQTPRYLIKTRGQQVTLSCSPISGHRSVSWYQQTPGQGLQFLFEYFSETQRNKGNFPGRFSGRQFSNSRSEMNVSTLELGDSALYLCASSSVATNEKLFFGSGTQLSVL.

The CDR3: CASPFGHPNTEAFF. Written as DNA, the CDR3 is TGTGCCAGCCCCTTTGGGCACCCGAACACTGAAGCTTTCTTT. The V and J genes are TRBV28 and TRBJ1-1; no clear D. Per germline, CDR1 MDHEN and CDR2 SYDVKM. The V and J ends lost 8 bases and 1 base respectively, with 14 bases between them. The CDR3 totals 14 residues.

The genes are TRBV5-6 and TRBJ2-2; no clear D. Trimming cost V 5 bases and J 1 base, with 9 bases left between them. Germline lookup yields CDR1 SGHDT and CDR2 YYEEEE. CDR3 size: 14 residues. The CDR3 DNA sequence: TGTGCCAGCAGGCCGGCGGTGAACACCGGGGAGCTGTTTTTT. Translated, it gives CASRPAVNTGELFF.

There are a few counts of this clone. The V gene is TRBV10-3, the J gene TRBJ1-2; the D gene is possibly TRBD1 (5 bases). This CDR3 spans 13 amino acids. From germline, CDR1 is ENHRY and CDR2 SYGVKD. Trimming shortened V by 2 bases and J by 4 bases, and 8 bases separated the two germline ends. CDR3 residues: CAISEAGAYGYTF. CDR3 DNA sequence: TGTGCCATCAGTGAGGCTGGGGCCTATGGCTACACCTTC.

The rearrangement uses TRBV28 and TRBJ1-5; D is unresolved. Germline CDR1 reads MDHEN; CDR2 reads SYDVKM. V was pared by 2 bases and J by 3 bases, with 11 bases between. The CDR3 covers 15 residues. CDR3 sequence reads: CASSLGQPFNQPQHF. The CDR3 region has the DNA TGTGCCAGCAGTTTAGGGCAGCCTTTCAATCAGCCCCAGCATTTT. Supplemented by reference TRBV28 and TRBJ1-5, the full variable domain reads DVKVTQSSRYLVKRTGEKVFLECVQDMDHENMFWYRQDPGLGLRLIYFSYDVKMKEKGDIPEGYSVSREKKERFSLILESASTNQTSMYLCASSLGQPFNQPQHFGDGTRLSIL.

The chain combines TRBV29-1 with TRBJ1-3; D ambiguous. The CDR3 sequence is 14 residues long. CDR1 and CDR2 from the germline V gene are SQVTM and ANQGSEA. V lost 0 bases and J 6 bases, leaving 12 bases between the germline ends. CDR3 DNA sequence: TGCAGCGTTGAAGATCTGGGCAGCTCAAACACCATATATTTT. This encodes CSVEDLGSSNTIYF.

The chain employs TRBV19 and TRBJ1-2, with 10 positions matching TRBD1. Unmatched junction bases numbered 4, after V lost 5 bases and J lost 4 bases. This CDR3 region has 14 residues. From germline, CDR1 is LNHDA and CDR2 SQIVND (reference sequence). CDR3 in amino acids: CASSLGQGIYGYTF. The DNA for the CDR3 is TGTGCCAGTAGTCTGGGACAGGGGATCTATGGCTACACCTTC.